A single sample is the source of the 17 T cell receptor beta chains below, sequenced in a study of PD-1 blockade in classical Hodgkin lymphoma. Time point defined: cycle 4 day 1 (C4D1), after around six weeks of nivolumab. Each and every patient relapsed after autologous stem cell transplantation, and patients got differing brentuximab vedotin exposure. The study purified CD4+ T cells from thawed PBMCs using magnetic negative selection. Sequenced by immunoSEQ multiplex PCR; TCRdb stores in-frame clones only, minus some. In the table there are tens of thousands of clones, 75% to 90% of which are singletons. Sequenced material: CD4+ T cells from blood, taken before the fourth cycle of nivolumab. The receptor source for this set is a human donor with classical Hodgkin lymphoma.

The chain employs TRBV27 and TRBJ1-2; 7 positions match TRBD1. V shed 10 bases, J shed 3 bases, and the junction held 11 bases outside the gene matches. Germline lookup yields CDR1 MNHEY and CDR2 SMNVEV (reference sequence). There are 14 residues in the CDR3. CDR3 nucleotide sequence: TGTGCCACCAAGGACAGGCGGCTTCACTATGGCTACACCTTC. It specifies CATKDRRLHYGYTF.

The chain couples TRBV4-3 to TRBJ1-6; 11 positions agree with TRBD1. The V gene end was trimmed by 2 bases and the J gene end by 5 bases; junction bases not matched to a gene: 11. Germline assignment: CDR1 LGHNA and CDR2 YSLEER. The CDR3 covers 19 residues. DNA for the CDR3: TGCGCCAGCAGCCAAAGTCCGGACAGGGGGCTCGGGAATAATTCACCCCTCCACTTT. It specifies CASSQSPDRGLGNNSPLHF.

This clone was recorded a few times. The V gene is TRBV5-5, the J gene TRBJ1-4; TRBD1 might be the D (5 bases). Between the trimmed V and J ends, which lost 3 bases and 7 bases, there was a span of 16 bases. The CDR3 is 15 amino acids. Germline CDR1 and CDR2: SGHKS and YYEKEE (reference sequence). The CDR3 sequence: CASSSGGTRGEKLFF. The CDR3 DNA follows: TGTGCCAGCAGCTCGGGGGGGACTCGAGGTGAAAAACTGTTTTTT.

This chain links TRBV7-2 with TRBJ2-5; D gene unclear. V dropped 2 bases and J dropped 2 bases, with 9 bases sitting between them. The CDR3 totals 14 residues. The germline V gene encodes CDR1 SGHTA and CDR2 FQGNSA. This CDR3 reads CASSLSQTQETQYF. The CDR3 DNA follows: TGTGCCAGCAGCTTATCTCAGACGCAAGAGACCCAGTACTTC.

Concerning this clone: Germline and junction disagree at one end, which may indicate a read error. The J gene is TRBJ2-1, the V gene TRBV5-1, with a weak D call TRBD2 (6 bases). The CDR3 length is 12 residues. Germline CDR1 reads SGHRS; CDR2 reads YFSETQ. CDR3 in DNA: TGCGCCAGCGGGGACTCCTTCAATGAGCAGTTCTTC. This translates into CASGDSFNEQFF.

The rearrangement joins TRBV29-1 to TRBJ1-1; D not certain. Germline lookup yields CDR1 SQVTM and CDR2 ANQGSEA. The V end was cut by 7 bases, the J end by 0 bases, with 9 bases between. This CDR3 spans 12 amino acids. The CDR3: CSGSEMNTEAFF. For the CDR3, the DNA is TGCAGCGGCTCCGAAATGAACACTGAAGCTTTCTTT.

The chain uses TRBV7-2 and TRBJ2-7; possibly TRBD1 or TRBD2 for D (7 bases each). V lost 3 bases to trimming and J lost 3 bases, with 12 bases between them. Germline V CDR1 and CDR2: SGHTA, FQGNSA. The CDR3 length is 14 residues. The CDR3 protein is CASSFAGGDYEQYF. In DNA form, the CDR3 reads TGTGCCAGCAGCTTTGCAGGGGGGGACTACGAGCAGTACTTC.

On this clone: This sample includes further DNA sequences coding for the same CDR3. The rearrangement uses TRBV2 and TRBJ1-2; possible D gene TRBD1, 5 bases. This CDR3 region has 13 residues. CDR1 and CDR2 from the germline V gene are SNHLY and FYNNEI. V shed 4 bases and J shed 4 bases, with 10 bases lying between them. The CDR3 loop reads CASSVGQSYGYTF. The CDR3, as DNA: TGTGCCAGCAGTGTGGGGCAGTCCTATGGCTACACCTTC.

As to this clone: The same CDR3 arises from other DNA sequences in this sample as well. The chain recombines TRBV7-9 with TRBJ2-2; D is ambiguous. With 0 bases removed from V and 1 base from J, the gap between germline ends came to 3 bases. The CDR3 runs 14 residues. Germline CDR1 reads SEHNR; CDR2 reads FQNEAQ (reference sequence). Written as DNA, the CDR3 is TGTGCCAGCAGCTTAGCAGGGAACACCGGGGAGCTGTTTTTT. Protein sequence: CASSLAGNTGELFF.

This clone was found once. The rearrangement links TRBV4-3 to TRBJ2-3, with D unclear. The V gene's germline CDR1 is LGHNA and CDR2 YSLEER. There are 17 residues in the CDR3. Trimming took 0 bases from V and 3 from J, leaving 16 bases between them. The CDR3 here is CASSQDYAGLGTDTQYF. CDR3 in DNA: TGCGCCAGCAGCCAAGATTATGCAGGATTAGGGACAGATACGCAGTATTTT.

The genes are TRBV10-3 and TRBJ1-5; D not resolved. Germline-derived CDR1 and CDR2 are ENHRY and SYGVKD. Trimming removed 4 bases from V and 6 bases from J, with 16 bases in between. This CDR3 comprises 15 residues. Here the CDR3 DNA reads TGTGCCATCAGTGCGGCTCCAGAGGGTGCTCAGCCCCAGCATTTT. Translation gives CAISAAPEGAQPQHF.

Here the CDR3 reads CASSHRGQGIGTGELFF. DNA of the CDR3: TGTGCCAGCAGCCACAGGGGACAGGGAATCGGGACCGGGGAGCTGTTTTTT. The chain combines TRBV5-4 with TRBJ2-2, with 9 nucleotides matching TRBD1. V was clipped by 4 bases and J by 5 bases; unmatched bases: 12. The CDR3 covers 17 residues. Germline V CDR1 and CDR2: SGHNT, YYREEE (reference sequence).

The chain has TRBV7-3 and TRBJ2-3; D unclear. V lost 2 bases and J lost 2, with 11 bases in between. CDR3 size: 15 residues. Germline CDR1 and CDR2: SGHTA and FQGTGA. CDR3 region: CASSLQSLVTDTQYF. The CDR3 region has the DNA TGTGCCAGCAGCTTACAGTCTTTGGTCACAGATACGCAGTATTTT. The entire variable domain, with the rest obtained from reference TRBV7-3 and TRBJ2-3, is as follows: GAGVSQTPSNKVTEKGKYVELRCDPISGHTALYWYRQSLGQGPEFLIYFQGTGAADDSGLPNDRFFAVRPEGSVSTLKIQRTERGDSAVYLCASSLQSLVTDTQYFGPGTRLTVL.

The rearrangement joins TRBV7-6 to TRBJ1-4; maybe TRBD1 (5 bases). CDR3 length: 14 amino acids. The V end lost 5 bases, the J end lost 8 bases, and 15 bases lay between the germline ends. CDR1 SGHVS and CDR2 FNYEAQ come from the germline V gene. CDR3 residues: CASSPAGRDEKLFF. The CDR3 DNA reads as TGTGCCAGCAGCCCCGCGGGGAGGGACGAAAAACTGTTTTTT.

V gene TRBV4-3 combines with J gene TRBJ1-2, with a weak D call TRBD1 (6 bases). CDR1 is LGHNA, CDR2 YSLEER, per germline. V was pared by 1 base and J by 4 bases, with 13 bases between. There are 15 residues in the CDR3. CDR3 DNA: TGCGCCAGCAGCCAAGGCAGGGGCGTTAGCTATGGCTACACCTTC. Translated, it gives CASSQGRGVSYGYTF.

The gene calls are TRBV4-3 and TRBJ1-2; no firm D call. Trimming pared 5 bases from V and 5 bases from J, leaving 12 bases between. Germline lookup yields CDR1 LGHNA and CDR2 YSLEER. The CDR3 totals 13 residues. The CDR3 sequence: CASSVQVSYGYTF. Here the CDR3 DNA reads TGCGCCAGCAGCGTTCAGGTTTCATATGGCTACACCTTC.

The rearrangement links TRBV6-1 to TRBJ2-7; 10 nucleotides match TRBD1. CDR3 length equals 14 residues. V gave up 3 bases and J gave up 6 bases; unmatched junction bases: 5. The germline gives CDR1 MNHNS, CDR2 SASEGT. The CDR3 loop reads CASSEGQGLGEQYF. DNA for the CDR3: TGTGCCAGCAGTGAGGGACAGGGGCTAGGCGAGCAGTACTTC.